The clone carrying this T cell receptor (beta chain) has a handful of counts. The antigen remains unidentified. RNA transcripts gave rise to amplified TCR beta CDR3 regions. The HTBI primer set was used in a first-round RT-PCR of the TCR CDR3. TCRdb called the multiplex PCR reads again in MiXCR, with one record for every CDR3 protein. The sample includes fewer than 650,000 distinct CDR3 sequences, 46% of them seen just once. The sample originates from a study of T cells in Graves' hyperthyroidism and ophthalmopathy. General observations from the study: The authors' 13 V-J model separated ophthalmopathy from stable hyperthyroidism.

Trimming removed 3 bases at V and 2 bases at J, with 10 bases between. The CDR3 sequence is 14 residues long. Germline values: CDR1 SGDLS, CDR2 YYNGEE. The sequence was obtained from an adult woman with Graves' disease, either hyperthyroidism or ophthalmopathy (not recorded which). V usage is TRBV9 and J usage is TRBJ2-3; D is undetermined. Input material: peripheral blood or thyroid tissue (not recorded which). This CDR3 reads CASSGIGSTDTQYF. DNA of the CDR3: TGTGCCAGCAGCGGAATAGGGTCCACAGATACGCAGTATTTT.